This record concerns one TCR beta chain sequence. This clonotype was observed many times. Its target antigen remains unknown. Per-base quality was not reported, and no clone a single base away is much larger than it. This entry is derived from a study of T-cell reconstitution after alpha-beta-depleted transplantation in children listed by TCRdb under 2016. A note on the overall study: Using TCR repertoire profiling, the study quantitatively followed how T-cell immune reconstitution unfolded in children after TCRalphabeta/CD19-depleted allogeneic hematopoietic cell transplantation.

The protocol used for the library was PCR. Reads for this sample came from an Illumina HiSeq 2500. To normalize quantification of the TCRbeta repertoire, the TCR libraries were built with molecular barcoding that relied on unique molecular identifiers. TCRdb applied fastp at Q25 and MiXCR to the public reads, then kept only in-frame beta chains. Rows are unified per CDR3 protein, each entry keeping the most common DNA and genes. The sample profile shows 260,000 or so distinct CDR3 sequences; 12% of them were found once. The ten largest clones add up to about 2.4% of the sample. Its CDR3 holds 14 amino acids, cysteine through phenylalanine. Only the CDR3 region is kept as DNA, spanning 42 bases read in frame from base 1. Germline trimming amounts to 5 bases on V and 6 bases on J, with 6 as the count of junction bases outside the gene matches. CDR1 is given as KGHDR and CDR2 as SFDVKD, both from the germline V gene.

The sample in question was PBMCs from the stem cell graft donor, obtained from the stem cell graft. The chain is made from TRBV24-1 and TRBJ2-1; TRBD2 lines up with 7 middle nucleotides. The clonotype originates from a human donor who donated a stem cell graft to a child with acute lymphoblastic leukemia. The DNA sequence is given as TGTGCCACCAGTGTTGGGCTAGCGGCCAATGAGCAGTTCTTC. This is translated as CATSVGLAANEQFF.